Below, 8 T cell receptor beta chains from the same sample are listed, as sequenced in a study. TCRdb called the RT-PCR reads again in MiXCR, with one record for every CDR3 protein. The table shows 550,000 to 750,000 distinct CDR3 sequences, with approximately 14% occurring only once. The sample was memory CD4+ T cells from blood. These receptors were obtained from a female donor in good health, serving as a healthy control.

This clonotype has only a few counts. The chain carries TRBV20-1 and TRBJ1-2, with 10 bases aligning to TRBD1. CDR1 and CDR2 from the germline V gene are DFQATT and SNEGSKA (reference sequence). CDR3 length: 12 residues. The junction had 4 bases not matched to a gene; V was cut back by 7 bases and J by 5 bases. The CDR3 DNA follows: TGCAGTGGAAGACAGGGGGCATATGGCTACACCTTC. It encodes CSGRQGAYGYTF.

The CDR3 DNA follows: TGTGCCAGCAGCTTACGTACGGGGCGTACTGAAGCTTTCTTT. Residues: CASSLRTGRTEAFF. This chain connects TRBV7-2 to TRBJ1-1; possible D gene TRBD1, 5 bases. The CDR3 length is 14 residues. Germline values: CDR1 SGHTA, CDR2 FQGNSA. V was clipped by 2 bases and J by 5 bases, with 12 bases between them.

The chain joins TRBV18 to TRBJ2-3, with D maybe TRBD2 (5 bases). Per germline, CDR1 KGHSH and CDR2 LQKENI. This CDR3 contains 16 residues. Trimming left V 3 bases short and J 1 base short, with 14 bases between. In DNA form, the CDR3 reads TGTGCCAGCTCACCTGGCCTCGGGAAGGGCACAGATACGCAGTATTTT. Encoded protein: CASSPGLGKGTDTQYF. The whole variable domain, filled in from reference TRBV18 and TRBJ2-3, reads NAGVMQNPRHLVRRRGQEARLRCSPMKGHSHVYWYRQLPEEGLKFMVYLQKENIIDESGMPKERFSAEFPKEGPSILRIQQVVRGDSAAYFCASSPGLGKGTDTQYFGPGTRLTVL.

The sample holds a few counts of this clonotype. The chain couples TRBV4-1 to TRBJ1-2, with D unclear. Germline assignment: CDR1 MGHRA and CDR2 YSYEKL. The CDR3 extends over 12 amino acids. Trimming shortened V by 1 base and J by 10 bases, and 10 bases separated the two germline ends. The CDR3 DNA reads TGCGCCAGCAGCCAAGTCGCAGGAACCTACACCTTC. This translates into CASSQVAGTYTF.

The chain is built from TRBV24-1 and TRBJ1-5, with D unresolved. From germline, CDR1 is KGHDR and CDR2 SFDVKD. Trimming took 4 bases from V and 2 from J, leaving 8 bases between them. The CDR3 consists of 14 residues. CDR3 bases: TGTGCCACCAGTGAGGGTTCTGGCAATCAGCCCCAGCATTTT. It is translated as CATSEGSGNQPQHF.

There are many counts of this clonotype. A junction boundary mismatches the germline segment, possibly from a read error. The chain couples TRBV28 to TRBJ2-1, with 10 bases matching TRBD2. Germline V gene lookup returns CDR1 MDHEN and CDR2 SYDVKM. The CDR3 has 13 amino acids. As DNA, the CDR3 is TGTGCCAGCAGTTTACAAGCGGGAGGGTTCTTGGTCTTC. Its translation: CASSLQAGGFLVF. Variable domain in full (rest from reference TRBV28 and TRBJ2-1): DVKVTQSSRYLVKRTGEKVFLECVQDMDHENMFWYRQDPGLGLRLIYFSYDVKMKEKGDIPEGYSVSREKKERFSLILESASTNQTSMYLCASSLQAGGFLVFGPGTRLTVL.

This rearrangement joins TRBV5-5 to TRBJ2-2; maybe TRBD1 (6 bases). Trimming removed 4 bases from V and 4 bases from J, with 11 bases in between. Per the germline V gene, CDR1 is SGHKS and CDR2 is YYEKEE (reference sequence). This CDR3 region has 14 residues. CDR3 amino acids: CASSLWTATGELFF. The CDR3 DNA is TGTGCCAGCAGCCTCTGGACAGCCACCGGGGAGCTGTTTTTT.

J is TRBJ1-1 and V is TRBV30; D remains ambiguous. The CDR3 is 12 amino acids. Germline lookup yields CDR1 GTSNPN and CDR2 SVGIG (reference sequence). V dropped 2 bases and J dropped 8 bases, with 12 bases sitting between them. CDR3 coding DNA: TGTGCCTGGAGTCCTGACTGGACGGAAGCTTTCTTT. Translated: CAWSPDWTEAFF.